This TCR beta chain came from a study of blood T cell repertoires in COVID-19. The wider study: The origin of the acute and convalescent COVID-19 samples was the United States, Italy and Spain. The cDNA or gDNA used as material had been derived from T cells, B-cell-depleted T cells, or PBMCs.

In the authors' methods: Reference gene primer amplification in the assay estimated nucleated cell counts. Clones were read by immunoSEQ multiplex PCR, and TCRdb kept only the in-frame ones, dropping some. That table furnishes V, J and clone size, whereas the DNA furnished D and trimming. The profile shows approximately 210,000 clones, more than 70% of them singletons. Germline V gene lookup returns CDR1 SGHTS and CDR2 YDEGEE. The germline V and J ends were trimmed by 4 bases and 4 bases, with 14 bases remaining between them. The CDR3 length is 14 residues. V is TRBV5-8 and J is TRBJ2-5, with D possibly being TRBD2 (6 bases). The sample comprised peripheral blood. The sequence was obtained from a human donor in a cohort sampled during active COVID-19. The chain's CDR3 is CASSPLTRGETQYF. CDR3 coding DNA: TGTGCCAGCAGCCCCCTGACTAGAGGAGAGACCCAGTACTTC.